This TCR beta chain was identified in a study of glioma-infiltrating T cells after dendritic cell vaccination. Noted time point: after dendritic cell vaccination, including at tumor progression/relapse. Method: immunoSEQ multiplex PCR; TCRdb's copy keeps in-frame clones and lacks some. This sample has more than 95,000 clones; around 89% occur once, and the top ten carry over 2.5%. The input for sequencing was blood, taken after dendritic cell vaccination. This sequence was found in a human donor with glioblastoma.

Here the CDR3 reads CASSFGTANEKLFF. CDR3 bases: TGTGCCAGCAGCTTCGGGACAGCTAATGAAAAACTGTTTTTT. V gene TRBV7-2 combines with J gene TRBJ1-4; 7 bases align to TRBD1. Germline assignment: CDR1 SGHTA and CDR2 FQGNSA. The CDR3 is 14 residues long. V gave up 3 bases and J gave up 3 bases; unmatched junction bases: 1.